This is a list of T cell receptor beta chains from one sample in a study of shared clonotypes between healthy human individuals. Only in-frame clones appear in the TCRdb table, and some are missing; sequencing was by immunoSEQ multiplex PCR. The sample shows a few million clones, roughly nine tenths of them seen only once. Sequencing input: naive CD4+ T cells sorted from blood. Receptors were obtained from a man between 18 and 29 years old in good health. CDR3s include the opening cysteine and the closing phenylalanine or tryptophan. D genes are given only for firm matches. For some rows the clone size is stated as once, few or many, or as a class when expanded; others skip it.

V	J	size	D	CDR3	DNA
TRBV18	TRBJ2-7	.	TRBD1	CASSRDRDRVYYEQYF	TGTGCCAGCTCTCGTGACCGGGACAGGGTGTATTACGAGCAGTACTTC
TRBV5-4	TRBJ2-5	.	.	CASSSRRYQETQYF	TGTGCCAGCAGTTCCCGACGGTACCAAGAGACCCAGTACTTC
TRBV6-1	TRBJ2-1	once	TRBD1	CASSRTGSYNEQFF	TGTGCCAGCAGTAGGACAGGGAGCTACAATGAGCAGTTCTTC
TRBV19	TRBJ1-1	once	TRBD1	CASSPQGASATEAFF	TGTGCCAGTAGTCCACAGGGGGCGTCAGCCACTGAAGCTTTCTTT
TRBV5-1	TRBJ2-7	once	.	CASSATVAGYEQYF	TGCGCCAGCAGCGCGACCGTAGCTGGGTACGAGCAGTACTTC
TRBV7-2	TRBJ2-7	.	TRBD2	CASRKLALRTSVSYEQYF	TGTGCCAGCAGGAAACTCGCACTAAGGACTAGCGTCTCCTACGAGCAGTACTTC
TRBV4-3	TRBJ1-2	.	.	CASSQTQGSNYGYTF	TGCGCCAGCAGCCAGACGCAGGGTTCTAACTATGGCTACACCTTC
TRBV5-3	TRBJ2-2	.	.	CARSYETGSTGELFF	TGTGCCAGAAGCTACGAAACAGGGAGCACCGGGGAGCTGTTTTTT
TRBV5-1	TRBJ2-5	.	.	CASSLASSDQETQYF	TGCGCCAGCAGCTTGGCGTCTTCAGACCAGGAGACCCAGTACTTC
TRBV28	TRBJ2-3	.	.	CASSFYRDSTDTQYF	TGTGCCAGCAGTTTTTACCGGGACAGCACAGATACGCAGTATTTT
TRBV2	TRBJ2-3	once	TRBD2	CASSGLLAERGGTDTQYF	TGTGCCAGCAGTGGCTTGCTAGCGGAGCGGGGTGGGACAGATACGCAGTATTTT
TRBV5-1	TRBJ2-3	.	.	CASSLYQPSTDTQYF	TGCGCCAGCAGCTTGTACCAGCCAAGCACAGATACGCAGTATTTT
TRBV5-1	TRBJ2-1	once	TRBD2	CASSTTSGSYEQFF	TGCGCCAGCAGCACCACTAGCGGGAGTTATGAGCAGTTCTTC
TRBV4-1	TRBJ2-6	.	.	CASSQAERIGANVLTF	TGCGCCAGCAGCCAGGCCGAGAGGATTGGGGCCAACGTCCTGACTTTC
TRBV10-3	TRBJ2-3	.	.	CAISDGDRTLADTQYF	TGTGCCATCAGTGACGGAGACAGAACATTAGCAGATACGCAGTATTTT
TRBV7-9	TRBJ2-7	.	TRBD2	CASSVSGSLDEQYF	TGTGCCAGCAGCGTTAGCGGGAGTCTCGACGAGCAGTACTTC
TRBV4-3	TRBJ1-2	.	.	CASSQEGKGYGYTF	TGCGCCAGCAGCCAAGAAGGAAAGGGATATGGCTACACCTTC
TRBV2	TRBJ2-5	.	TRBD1	CASSGQGRAAPQETQYF	TGTGCCAGCAGTGGACAGGGTCGCGCGGCCCCCCAAGAGACCCAGTACTTC
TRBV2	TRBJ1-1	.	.	CATLWAQNTEAFF	TGTGCCACCCTGTGGGCACAGAACACTGAAGCTTTCTTT
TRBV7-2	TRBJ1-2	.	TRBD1	CASSPGQGRGYGYTF	TGTGCCAGCAGCCCAGGACAGGGTCGGGGATATGGCTACACCTTC
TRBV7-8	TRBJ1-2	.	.	CASSSGQPSYGYTF	TGTGCCAGCAGCTCGGGACAACCCTCCTATGGCTACACCTTC
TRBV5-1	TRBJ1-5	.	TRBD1	CASSLGTAGDSNQPQHF	TGCGCCAGCAGCTTAGGGACAGCCGGAGATAGCAATCAGCCCCAGCATTTT
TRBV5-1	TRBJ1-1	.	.	CASSLRTGDGTEAFF	TGCGCCAGCAGCTTAAGGACGGGCGACGGCACTGAAGCTTTCTTT